This T cell receptor (beta chain) was captured by sequencing in a study of shared clonotypes between healthy human individuals. Study details: A donor's plate count was three for CD4 naive and three for CD4 memory; CD8 naive had two and CD8 memory one. Overall study findings and caveats: Lower generation probabilities were found for non-shared clonotypes than for those shared by all four donors.

Per the authors' pipeline: Sequence data from immunoSEQ were junction-only and lacked quality scores; consequently, filtering differed. This table comes from immunoSEQ multiplex PCR, and its TCRdb copy is limited to in-frame clones, with some not included. Clone size and V and J calls were adopted from that table, with D and trimming inferred from the DNA. The data show about 600,000 clones, around 95% seen once. Of note for this clone: Its antigen is undetermined. Other DNA sequences in the same sample also yield this CDR3.

From germline, CDR1 is MGHRA and CDR2 YSYEKL. The CDR3 length is 13 residues. V lost 1 base to trimming and J lost 6 bases, with 7 bases between them. Naive CD8 populations comprised CD45RO-negative cells positively selected for CCR7, excluding terminally differentiated effector memory CD45RA+ cells. The receptor comes from a woman under 40 in good health. The sequencing sample was made of naive CD8+ T cells sorted from blood. The V gene is TRBV4-1, the J gene TRBJ1-5; tentatively, D is TRBD1 (5 bases). DNA for the CDR3: TGCGCCAGCAGCCAAGGGGGGGGTCAGCCCCAGCATTTT. It is translated as CASSQGGGQPQHF.